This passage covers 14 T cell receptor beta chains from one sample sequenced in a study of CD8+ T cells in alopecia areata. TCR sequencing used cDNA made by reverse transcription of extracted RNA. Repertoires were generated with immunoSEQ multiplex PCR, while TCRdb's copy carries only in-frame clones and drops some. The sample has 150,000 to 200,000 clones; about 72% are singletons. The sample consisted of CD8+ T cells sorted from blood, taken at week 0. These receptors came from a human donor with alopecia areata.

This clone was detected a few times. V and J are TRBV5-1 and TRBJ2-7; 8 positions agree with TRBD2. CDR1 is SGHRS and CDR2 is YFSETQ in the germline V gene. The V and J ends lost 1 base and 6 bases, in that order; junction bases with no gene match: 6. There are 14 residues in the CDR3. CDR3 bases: TGCGCCAGCAGCTTGCGGGGGGGCGGATTCGAGCAGTACTTC. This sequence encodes CASSLRGGGFEQYF.

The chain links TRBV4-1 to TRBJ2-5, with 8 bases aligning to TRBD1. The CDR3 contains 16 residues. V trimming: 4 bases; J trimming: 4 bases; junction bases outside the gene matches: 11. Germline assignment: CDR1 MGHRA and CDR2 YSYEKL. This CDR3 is CASSPNRNRGTETQYF. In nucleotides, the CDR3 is TGCGCCAGCAGCCCCAATCGGAACAGGGGGACAGAGACCCAGTACTTC.

CDR3: CASSQELQGTTAYEQYF. Written as DNA, the CDR3 is TGCGCCAGCAGCCAAGAATTACAGGGGACTACAGCCTACGAGCAGTACTTC. This chain joins TRBV4-1 and TRBJ2-7; tentatively, D is TRBD1 or TRBD2 (7 bases each). V was cut by 0 bases and J by 2 bases, with 17 bases left in between. Germline CDR1 reads MGHRA; CDR2 reads YSYEKL. This CDR3 region has 17 residues.

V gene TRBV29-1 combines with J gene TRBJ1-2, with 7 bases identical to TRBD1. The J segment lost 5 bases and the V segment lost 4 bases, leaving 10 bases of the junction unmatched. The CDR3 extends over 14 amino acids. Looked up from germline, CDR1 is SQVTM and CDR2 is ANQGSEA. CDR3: CSVVDRDRHYGYTF. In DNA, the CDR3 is TGCAGCGTTGTGGATCGGGACAGACATTATGGCTACACCTTC.

The CDR3 is CASSYSDGLEWEQFF. DNA for the CDR3: TGTGCCAGCAGTTACTCAGACGGACTCGAATGGGAGCAGTTCTTC. The chain recombines TRBV6-5 with TRBJ2-1; a possible D gene is TRBD2 (5 bases). The CDR3 totals 15 residues. V gave up 0 bases and J gave up 10 bases, with 16 bases separating them. Germline loops: CDR1 MNHEY, CDR2 SVGAGI.

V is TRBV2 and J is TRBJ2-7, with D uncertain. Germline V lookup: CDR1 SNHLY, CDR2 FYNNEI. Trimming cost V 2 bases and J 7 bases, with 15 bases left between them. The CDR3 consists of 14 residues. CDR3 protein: CASSEPLEIWEQYF. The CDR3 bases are TGTGCCAGCAGTGAACCGCTAGAAATCTGGGAGCAGTACTTC.

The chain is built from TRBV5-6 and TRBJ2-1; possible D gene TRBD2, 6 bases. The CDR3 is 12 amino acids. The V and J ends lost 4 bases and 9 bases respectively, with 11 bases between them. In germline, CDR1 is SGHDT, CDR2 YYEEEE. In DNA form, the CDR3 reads TGTGCCAGCAGCGCAAGACTAGTTGAGCAGTTCTTC. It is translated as CASSARLVEQFF.

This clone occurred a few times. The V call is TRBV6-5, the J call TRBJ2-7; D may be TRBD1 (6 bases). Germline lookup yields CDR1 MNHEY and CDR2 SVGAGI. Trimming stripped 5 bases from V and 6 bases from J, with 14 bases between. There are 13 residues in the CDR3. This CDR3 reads CASSRQDPGEQYF. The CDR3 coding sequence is TGTGCCAGCAGTCGACAGGACCCCGGCGAGCAGTACTTC.

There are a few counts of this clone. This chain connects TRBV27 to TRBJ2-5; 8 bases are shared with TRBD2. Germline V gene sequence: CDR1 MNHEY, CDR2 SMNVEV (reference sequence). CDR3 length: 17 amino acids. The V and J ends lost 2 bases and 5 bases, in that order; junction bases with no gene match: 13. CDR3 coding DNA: TGTGCCAGCAGTTTAGGTTCGGGACTAGGATCGGGGGAGACCCAGTACTTC. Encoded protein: CASSLGSGLGSGETQYF.

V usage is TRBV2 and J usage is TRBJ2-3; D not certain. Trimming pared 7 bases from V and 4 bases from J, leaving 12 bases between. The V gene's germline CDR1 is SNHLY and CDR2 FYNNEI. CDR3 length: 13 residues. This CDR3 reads CASKLSSADTQYF. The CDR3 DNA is TGTGCCAGCAAGTTATCGAGCGCAGATACGCAGTATTTT.

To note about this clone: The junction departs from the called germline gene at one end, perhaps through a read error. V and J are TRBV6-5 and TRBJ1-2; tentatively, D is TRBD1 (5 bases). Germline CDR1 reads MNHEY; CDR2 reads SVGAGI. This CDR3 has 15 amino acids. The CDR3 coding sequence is TGTGCCAGCAGTTACGGGGCAGGGTTAAACTATGGCAACACCTTC. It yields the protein CASSYGAGLNYGNTF.

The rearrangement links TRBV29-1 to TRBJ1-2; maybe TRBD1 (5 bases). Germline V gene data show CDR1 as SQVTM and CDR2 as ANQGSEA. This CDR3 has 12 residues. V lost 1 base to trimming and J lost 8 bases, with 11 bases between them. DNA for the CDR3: TGCAGCGTTGAAGGGAGGGGACGAGGCTACACCTTC. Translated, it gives CSVEGRGRGYTF.

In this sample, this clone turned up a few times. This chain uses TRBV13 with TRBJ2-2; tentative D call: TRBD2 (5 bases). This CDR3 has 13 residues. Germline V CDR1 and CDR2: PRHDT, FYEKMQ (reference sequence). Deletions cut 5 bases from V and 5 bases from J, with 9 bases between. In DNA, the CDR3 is TGTGCCAGCAGCCCCCGCGGGACCGGGGAGCTGTTTTTT. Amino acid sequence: CASSPRGTGELFF.

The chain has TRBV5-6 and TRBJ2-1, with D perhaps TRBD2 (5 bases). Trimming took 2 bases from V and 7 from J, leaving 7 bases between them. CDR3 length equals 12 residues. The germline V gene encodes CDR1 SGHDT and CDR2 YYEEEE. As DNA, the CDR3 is TGTGCCAGCAGCTTCGGACTGAATGAGCAGTTCTTC. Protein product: CASSFGLNEQFF. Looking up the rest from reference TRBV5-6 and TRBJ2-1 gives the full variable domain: DAGVTQSPTHLIKTRGQQVTLRCSPKSGHDTVSWYQQALGQGPQFIFQYYEEEERQRGNFPDRFSGHQFPNYSSELNVNALLLGDSALYLCASSFGLNEQFFGPGTRLTVL.